This section outlines one T cell receptor delta chain sequence together with its context. What it binds is not known. The data originate from a study of Vδ1+ human thymocytes. Regarding the study as a whole: In the thymus, TRG and TRD repertoires looked highly polyclonal with Gaussian CDR3 lengths.

The germline gives CDR1 TSWWSYY, CDR2 QGS. Losses at the gene ends were 5 bases for V and 2 bases for J; bases not matched to a gene: 29. The CDR3 spans 23 residues. Thymocytes were sorted as CD3+ TCRVdelta1+ TCRVdelta2- after alphabeta T cell depletion. The template was reverse-transcribed extracted RNA. Pooled V-gene forward primers with one constant-region reverse primer generated the CDR3 amplicons by multiplex PCR. TCRdb re-called the multiplex PCR reads via CATT. Among about 75,000 delta-chain clones listed, around 30% were seen once. Sequences were obtained from Vdelta1+ gamma-delta thymocytes from the thymus. The sample's subset: FACS-sorted CD3+ TCRalphabeta- TCRVdelta1+ TCRVdelta2- thymocytes. The chain joins TRDV1 to TRDJ1; 10 bases match TRDD3. The TCR was taken from a boy in the first two years of life who had congenital heart surgery. CDR3 in amino acids: CALGILPLGNTGGWVFSTDKLIF. CDR3 DNA: TGTGCTCTTGGGATTCTGCCCCTGGGCAATACTGGGGGATGGGTCTTTTCTACCGATAAACTCATCTTT.